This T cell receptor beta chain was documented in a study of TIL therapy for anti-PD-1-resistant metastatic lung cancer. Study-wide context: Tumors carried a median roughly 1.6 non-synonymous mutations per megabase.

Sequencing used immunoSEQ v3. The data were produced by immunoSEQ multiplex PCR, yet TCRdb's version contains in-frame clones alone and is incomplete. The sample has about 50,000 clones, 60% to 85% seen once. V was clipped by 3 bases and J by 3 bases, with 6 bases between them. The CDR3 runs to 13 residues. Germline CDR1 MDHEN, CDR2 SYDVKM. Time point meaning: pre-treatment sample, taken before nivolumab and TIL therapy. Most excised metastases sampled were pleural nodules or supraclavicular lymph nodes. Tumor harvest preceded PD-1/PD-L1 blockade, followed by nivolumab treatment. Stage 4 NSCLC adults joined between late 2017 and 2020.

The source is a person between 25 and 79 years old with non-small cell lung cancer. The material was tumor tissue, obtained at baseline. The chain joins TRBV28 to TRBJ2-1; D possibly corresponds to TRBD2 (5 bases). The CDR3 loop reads CASSFRGYNEQFF. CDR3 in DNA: TGTGCCAGCAGTTTCCGGGGCTACAATGAGCAGTTCTTC.